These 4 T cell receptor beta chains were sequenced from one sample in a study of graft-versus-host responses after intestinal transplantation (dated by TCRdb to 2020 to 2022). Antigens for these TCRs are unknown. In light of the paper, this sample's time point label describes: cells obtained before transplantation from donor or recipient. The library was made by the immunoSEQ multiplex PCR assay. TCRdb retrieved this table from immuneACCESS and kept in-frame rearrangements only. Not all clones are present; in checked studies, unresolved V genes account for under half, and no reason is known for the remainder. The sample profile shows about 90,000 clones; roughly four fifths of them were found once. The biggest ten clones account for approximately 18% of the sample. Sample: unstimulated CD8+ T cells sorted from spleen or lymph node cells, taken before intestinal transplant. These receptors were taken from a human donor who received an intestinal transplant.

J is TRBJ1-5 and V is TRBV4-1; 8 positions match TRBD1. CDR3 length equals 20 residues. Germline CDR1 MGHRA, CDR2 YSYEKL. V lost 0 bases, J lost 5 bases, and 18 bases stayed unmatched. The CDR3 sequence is CASSQESTGPQTGADQPQHF. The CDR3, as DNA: TGCGCCAGCAGCCAAGAATCAACCGGGCCACAGACAGGGGCGGATCAGCCCCAGCATTTT.

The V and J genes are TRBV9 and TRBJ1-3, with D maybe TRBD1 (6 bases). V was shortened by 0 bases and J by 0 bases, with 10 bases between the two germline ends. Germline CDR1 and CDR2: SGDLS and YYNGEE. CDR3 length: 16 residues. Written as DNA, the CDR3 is TGTGCCAGCAGCGTAGCAGGGGAAGGCTCTGGAAACACCATATATTTT. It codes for CASSVAGEGSGNTIYF.

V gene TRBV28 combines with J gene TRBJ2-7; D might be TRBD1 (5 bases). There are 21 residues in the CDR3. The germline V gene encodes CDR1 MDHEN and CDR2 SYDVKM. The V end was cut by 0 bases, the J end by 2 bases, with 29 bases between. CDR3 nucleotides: TGTGCCAGCAGTTTATGGACCGGGCAGGGCCTTACGAGATTTGATCCCTACGAGCAGTACTTC. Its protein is CASSLWTGQGLTRFDPYEQYF. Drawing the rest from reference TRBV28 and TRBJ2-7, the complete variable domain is DVKVTQSSRYLVKRTGEKVFLECVQDMDHENMFWYRQDPGLGLRLIYFSYDVKMKEKGDIPEGYSVSREKKERFSLILESASTNQTSMYLCASSLWTGQGLTRFDPYEQYFGPGTRLTVT.

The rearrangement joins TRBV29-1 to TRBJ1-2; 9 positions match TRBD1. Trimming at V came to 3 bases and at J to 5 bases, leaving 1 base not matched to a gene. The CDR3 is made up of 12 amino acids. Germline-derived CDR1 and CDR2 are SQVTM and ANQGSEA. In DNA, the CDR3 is TGCAGCGTTGAGACAGGGGGATATGGCTACACCTTC. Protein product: CSVETGGYGYTF.